The 10 T cell receptor beta chains below were found in one sample sequenced in a study of tumor-infiltrating lymphocytes in oesophageal squamous cell carcinoma. Each CDR3 protein is one row after TCRdb ran MiXCR on the PCR reads. The table has roughly 12,000 distinct CDR3 sequences, roughly 47% seen once. The sequenced sample was normal esophageal tissue next to the tumor. All receptors come from a male donor with esophageal squamous cell carcinoma.

This clonotype was counted many times. This chain joins TRBV5-1 and TRBJ2-5; 9 bases are a match to TRBD2. There are 16 residues in the CDR3. V dropped 0 bases and J dropped 2; count of bases not matched to a gene: 5. Germline V gene lookup returns CDR1 SGHRS and CDR2 YFSETQ. CDR3 region: CASSLGGGAVQETQYF. As DNA, the CDR3 is TGCGCCAGCAGCTTGGGCGGGGGGGCTGTACAAGAGACCCAGTACTTC.

By share of the sample, this clonotype is large. The rearrangement uses TRBV12-3 or TRBV12-4 and TRBJ2-3; 12 bases line up with TRBD2. This CDR3 comprises 15 residues. The V segment lost 2 bases and the J segment 6 bases; nucleotides outside the gene matches: 3. The CDR3 loop is CASSLRLAGDDTQYF. DNA of the CDR3: TGTGCCAGCAGTTTAAGACTAGCGGGAGACGATACGCAGTATTTT.

The chain joins TRBV2 to TRBJ1-4; 9 bases fit TRBD1. The CDR3 length is 16 residues. The germline CDR1 and CDR2 sequences are SNHLY and FYNNEI. The V and J ends lost 6 bases and 5 bases, in that order; junction bases with no gene match: 10. The chain's CDR3 is CASSAGTGIGNEKLFF. The CDR3 region has the DNA TGTGCCAGCAGCGCCGGGACAGGGATTGGGAATGAAAAACTGTTTTTT.

The sample holds many counts of this clonotype. A much bigger clone sits one base away, suggesting this may be a read error. The V call is TRBV7-2, the J call TRBJ2-3; a possible D gene is TRBD1 (6 bases). V was shortened by 5 bases and J by 14 bases, with 29 bases between the two germline ends. The CDR3 has 16 residues. The V gene's germline CDR1 is SGHTA and CDR2 FQGNSA. The CDR3 loop is CASSITDRENTGELYF. Written as DNA, the CDR3 is TGTGCCAGCAGCATAACGGACAGAGAGAACACCGGGGAGCTGTATTTT.

Note on this clonotype: The missing conserved phenylalanine or tryptophan at the end of this CDR3 makes a read error likely. No DNA is shown, since the ends of the CDR3 on it are uncertain; the CDR3 is the one TCRdb lists. V gene TRBV7-2 combines with J gene TRBJ2-3; the table gives TRBD2 as D, unverified against the DNA. With termini counted, the CDR3 has 17 amino acids. CDR1 SGHTA and CDR2 FQGNSA come from the germline V gene. CDR3 residues: CASSPQAASYNEQFFGP.

This clonotype showed up many times. The chain links TRBV6-1 to TRBJ2-1, with 12 positions matching TRBD2. V lost 7 bases, J lost 7 bases, and 8 bases stayed unmatched. The V gene's germline CDR1 is MNHNS and CDR2 SASEGT. This CDR3 spans 15 amino acids. The chain's CDR3 is CASKLTSGRFNEQFF. The CDR3 nucleotides are TGTGCCAGCAAATTGACTAGCGGGAGATTTAATGAGCAGTTCTTC.

This clonotype was found many times. This chain joins TRBV7-2 and TRBJ1-5; the D is unclear. This CDR3 is 13 amino acids long. CDR1 and CDR2 (germline): SGHTA, FQGNSA. V was shortened by 0 bases and J by 4 bases, with 4 bases between the two germline ends. The CDR3 DNA is TGTGCCAGCAGCTTAGCGAAGAATCAGCCCCAGCATTTT. Protein sequence: CASSLAKNQPQHF.

V usage is TRBV27 and J usage is TRBJ2-1; 7 bases agree with TRBD1. The J call is in doubt because the DNA end fits TRBJ2-7 better. The CDR3 is 14 amino acids. Germline assignment: CDR1 MNHEY and CDR2 SMNVEV (reference sequence). The CDR3 DNA follows: TGTGCCAGCAGTGCCGGGACAGTCTCCTACGAGCAGTACTTC. Translating it yields CASSAGTVSYEQYF.

This rearrangement joins TRBV7-6 to TRBJ2-3, with D unresolved. The V gene lost 2 bases and the J gene lost 2 bases, with 8 bases spanning the gap. This CDR3 spans 14 amino acids. The germline V gene has CDR1 SGHVS and CDR2 FNYEAQ. The CDR3 protein is CASSLTRPTDTQYF. CDR3 in DNA: TGTGCCAGCAGCTTAACCAGACCCACAGATACGCAGTATTTT.

This clonotype showed up just a few times. V usage is TRBV7-2 and J usage is TRBJ2-7; possibly TRBD1 for D (6 bases). The end of the DNA aligns better with TRBJ2-1, so the J call may be wrong. Germline values: CDR1 SGHTA, CDR2 FQGNSA. This CDR3 is 17 amino acids long. The chain's CDR3 is CASSLSRGGASYNEQFF. For the CDR3, the DNA is TGTGCCAGCAGCTTATCCAGGGGCGGCGCATCCTACAATGAGCAGTTCTTC.